These 18 T cell receptor beta chains were all obtained from the same sample, sequenced in a study of blood T cell repertoires in COVID-19. Clones were sequenced by immunoSEQ multiplex PCR, and TCRdb holds only the in-frame ones, with some missing. The sample has approximately 120,000 clones; roughly 83% are singletons. Sample: peripheral blood. These receptors were taken from an older woman with acute or convalescent COVID-19.

This clone occurred once. The rearrangement joins TRBV12-3 or TRBV12-4 to TRBJ2-7; D is undetermined. There are 13 residues in the CDR3. Between the trimmed V and J ends, which lost 8 bases and 3 bases, there was a span of 14 bases. The CDR3 region is CASLRTEDYEQYF. DNA for the CDR3: TGTGCCAGCCTTCGCACTGAAGACTACGAGCAGTACTTC.

CDR3: CASSPRQGLTYEQYF. The CDR3 DNA reads TGCGCCAGCAGCCCGCGACAGGGCTTAACCTACGAGCAGTACTTC. V usage is TRBV4-1 and J usage is TRBJ2-7; 7 positions match TRBD1. Germline trimming cut 4 bases from V and 2 bases from J; bases unmatched to any gene: 8. Germline CDR1 MGHRA, CDR2 YSYEKL. The CDR3 is made up of 15 amino acids.

The chain is built from TRBV5-4 and TRBJ1-1, with D hard to call. This CDR3 region has 14 residues. V was cut by 4 bases and J by 3 bases, with 13 bases left in between. Germline V gene data show CDR1 as SGHNT and CDR2 as YYREEE (reference sequence). CDR3 sequence reads: CASSPGRRDTEAFF. The CDR3 DNA sequence: TGTGCCAGCAGCCCGGGGAGGCGGGACACTGAAGCTTTCTTT.

This chain joins TRBV7-2 and TRBJ2-7, with 9 positions matching TRBD1. CDR1 is SGHTA, CDR2 FQGNSA, per germline. The V and J ends lost 1 base and 6 bases, in that order; junction bases with no gene match: 4. There are 14 residues in the CDR3. CDR3 DNA: TGTGCCAGCAGCTTAGGGGACAGGGAGTCCGAGCAGTACTTC. Translation gives CASSLGDRESEQYF.

This clone was observed a few times. V gene TRBV5-1 combines with J gene TRBJ2-1; possible D gene TRBD1, 6 bases. The CDR3 sequence is 15 residues long. Between the trimmed V and J ends, which lost 3 bases and 9 bases, there was a span of 19 bases. In germline, CDR1 is SGHRS, CDR2 YFSETQ. The chain's CDR3 is CASSSQGTTWGEQFF. CDR3 nucleotides: TGCGCCAGCAGCTCACAGGGAACTACCTGGGGTGAGCAGTTCTTC.

The chain uses TRBV28 and TRBJ1-1; 7 bases match TRBD1. J gave up 10 bases and V 3 bases, and 8 bases lay outside the gene matches. This CDR3 spans 13 amino acids. Per the germline V gene, CDR1 is MDHEN and CDR2 is SYDVKM. The CDR3 is CASSFAQTGSAFF. The CDR3 nucleotides are TGTGCCAGCAGTTTTGCCCAGACAGGGTCAGCTTTCTTT.

This clone showed up just a few times. The rearrangement uses TRBV28 and TRBJ1-6, with D unresolved. The V end lost 4 bases, the J end lost 9 bases, and 16 bases lay between the germline ends. This CDR3 has 15 residues. From germline, CDR1 is MDHEN and CDR2 SYDVKM. The DNA for the CDR3 is TGTGCCAGCAGTTCCCGGTCTCCCGCGATTTCACCCCTCCACTTT. It codes for CASSSRSPAISPLHF.

The V call is TRBV4-1, the J call TRBJ2-5; perhaps TRBD1 as D (6 bases). Germline V gives CDR1 MGHRA, CDR2 YSYEKL. The length of the CDR3 is 14 residues. Deletions cut 0 bases from V and 5 bases from J, with 10 bases between. CDR3 in DNA: TGCGCCAGCAGCCAAGATAGGGGGTGGGAGACCCAGTACTTC. It is translated as CASSQDRGWETQYF.

This clone was found once. The chain recombines TRBV19 with TRBJ1-2; weak D call: TRBD1 (6 bases). The CDR3 totals 14 residues. Per germline, CDR1 LNHDA and CDR2 SQIVND (reference sequence). V was pared by 7 bases and J by 2 bases, with 14 bases between. For the CDR3, the DNA is TGTGCCAGTACGCTCCGGGGGGCGAACTATGGCTACACCTTC. It translates to CASTLRGANYGYTF.

The rearrangement uses TRBV28 and TRBJ2-7; TRBD1 matches at 8 bases. The CDR3 length is 13 residues. Germline loops: CDR1 MDHEN, CDR2 SYDVKM. J lost 1 base, V lost 6 bases, and 2 bases had no gene match. CDR3 in amino acids: CASRTGASYEQYF. CDR3 nucleotides: TGTGCCAGCAGGACAGGGGCGTCCTACGAGCAGTACTTC.

CDR3 protein: CASILDRDGYTF. The CDR3 nucleotides read TGTGCCAGCATCCTGGACAGGGATGGCTACACCTTC. The chain links TRBV28 to TRBJ1-2; 8 bases match TRBD1. V shed 7 bases and J 6 bases; nucleotides not matched to a gene: 4. CDR3 size: 12 residues. In germline, CDR1 is MDHEN, CDR2 SYDVKM.

The chain carries TRBV18 and TRBJ1-2, with D unclear. Trimming took off 2 bases at V and 5 bases at J, with 18 bases between the two ends. The CDR3 loop spans 16 amino acids. Germline V gives CDR1 KGHSH, CDR2 LQKENI. This CDR3 is CASSPSPAEPEYGYTF. The CDR3 coding sequence is TGTGCCAGCTCACCAAGTCCCGCGGAGCCTGAATATGGCTACACCTTC.

V and J are TRBV28 and TRBJ1-1, with 8 bases matching TRBD1. This CDR3 has 14 amino acids. Germline CDR1 MDHEN, CDR2 SYDVKM. Losses at the gene ends were 2 bases for V and 4 bases for J; bases not matched to a gene: 3. The CDR3 is CASSLQGAFTEAFF. The CDR3 bases are TGTGCCAGCAGTTTACAGGGGGCCTTCACTGAAGCTTTCTTT.

The gene calls are TRBV24-1 and TRBJ1-1; TRBD1 agrees at 7 bases. From germline, CDR1 is KGHDR and CDR2 SFDVKD. The CDR3 is made up of 16 amino acids. J lost 1 base, V lost 3 bases, and 7 bases had no gene match. The CDR3 sequence: CATSDPAAGGNTEAFF. CDR3 DNA: TGTGCCACCAGTGATCCCGCCGCAGGGGGGAACACTGAAGCTTTCTTT.

The CDR3 DNA is TGTGCCAGCAGCAGGGGACAATCTGGCTACACCTTC. Translating it yields CASSRGQSGYTF. J is TRBJ1-2 and V is TRBV6-5, with a tentative D call TRBD1 (6 bases). The CDR3 has 12 residues. Germline values: CDR1 MNHEY, CDR2 SVGAGI. V lost 6 bases to trimming and J lost 7 bases, with 12 bases between them.

The chain recombines TRBV5-8 with TRBJ2-2; D unclear. Germline CDR1 and CDR2: SGHTS and YDEGEE. The CDR3 extends over 15 amino acids. Trimming left V 0 bases short and J 2 bases short, with 8 bases between. CDR3 DNA sequence: TGTGCCAGCAGCTTGGGAACAAGAAACACCGGGGAGCTGTTTTTT. Protein sequence: CASSLGTRNTGELFF.

The chain joins TRBV7-2 to TRBJ2-1; the match to TRBD2 covers 13 bases. The CDR3 loop spans 13 amino acids. Germline assignment: CDR1 SGHTA and CDR2 FQGNSA. The ends lost 8 bases at V and 9 bases at J; junction bases unmatched: 4. CDR3 sequence reads: CASGLAGVGEQFF. CDR3 DNA: TGTGCCAGCGGACTAGCGGGAGTTGGTGAGCAGTTCTTC.

This rearrangement joins TRBV2 to TRBJ1-1; D remains ambiguous. CDR1 and CDR2 (germline): SNHLY, FYNNEI. This CDR3 is 13 amino acids long. Trimming took 4 bases from V and 7 from J, leaving 13 bases between them. The CDR3, as DNA: TGTGCCAGCAGTGGTCTGGGAGCGGGTGAAGCTTTCTTT. Protein: CASSGLGAGEAFF.